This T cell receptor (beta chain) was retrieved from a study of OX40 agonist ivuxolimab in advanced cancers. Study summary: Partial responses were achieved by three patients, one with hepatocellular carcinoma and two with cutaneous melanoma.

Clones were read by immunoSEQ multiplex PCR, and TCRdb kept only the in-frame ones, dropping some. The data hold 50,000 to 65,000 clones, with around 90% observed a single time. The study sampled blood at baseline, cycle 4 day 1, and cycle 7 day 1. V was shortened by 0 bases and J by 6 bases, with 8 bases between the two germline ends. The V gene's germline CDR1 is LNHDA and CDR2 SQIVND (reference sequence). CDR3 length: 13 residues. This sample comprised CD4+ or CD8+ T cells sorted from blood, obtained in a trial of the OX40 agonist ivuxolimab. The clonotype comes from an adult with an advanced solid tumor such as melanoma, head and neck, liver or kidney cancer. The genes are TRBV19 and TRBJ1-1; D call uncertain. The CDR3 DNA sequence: TGTGCCAGTAGTATAGATGGTGGCGCTGAAGCTTTCTTT. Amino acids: CASSIDGGAEAFF.